This passage covers 30 T cell receptor beta chains from one sample sequenced in a study of blood T cell repertoires in COVID-19 (dated by TCRdb to the early 2020s). Libraries came from the immunoSEQ multiplex PCR assay. In its TCRdb copy, this immuneACCESS table keeps in-frame sequences only and misses some clones. Where compared with another copy, unresolved V genes explain less than half of these, and the others have no known cause. The sample records fewer than 350,000 clones, roughly 88% of which are singletons. The ten largest clones capture roughly 2% of the sample. What was sequenced was PBMCs or T cells enriched from blood (not recorded which). These receptors all stem from a man aged 25 to 40 who had recovered from COVID-19.

This chain joins TRBV2 and TRBJ2-5; D is unclear. V lost 9 bases to trimming and J lost 4 bases, with 12 bases between them. Germline V gives CDR1 SNHLY, CDR2 FYNNEI. This CDR3 is built from 12 residues. The CDR3 nucleotides are TGTGCCAGACGGTCGCCAGGAGAGACCCAGTACTTC. This sequence encodes CARRSPGETQYF.

V and J are TRBV6-5 and TRBJ2-7; tentatively, D is TRBD1 (5 bases). CDR1 is MNHEY and CDR2 is SVGAGI in the germline V gene. Between the trimmed V and J ends, which lost 6 bases and 0 bases, there was a span of 12 bases. CDR3 length equals 14 residues. CDR3 sequence (DNA): TGTGCCAGCAGCGACAGTTACCTCTCCTACGAGCAGTACTTC. Protein: CASSDSYLSYEQYF.

The CDR3 nucleotides are TGTGCCAGCAGCACCCACGTAGGGGATCAGCCCCAGCATTTT. The encoded protein is CASSTHVGDQPQHF. The chain is built from TRBV9 and TRBJ1-5; D is possibly TRBD1 (5 bases). Germline V lookup: CDR1 SGDLS, CDR2 YYNGEE. This CDR3 contains 14 residues. V dropped 4 bases and J dropped 5 bases, with 13 bases sitting between them.

The CDR3 coding sequence is TGTGCCAGCAGCGTTAACCCAACCCGCCAGGGCTCTGGGGCCAACGTCCTGACTTTC. Protein sequence: CASSVNPTRQGSGANVLTF. This chain joins TRBV9 and TRBJ2-6, with D perhaps matching TRBD1 (5 bases). Germline CDR1 is SGDLS and CDR2 is YYNGEE. V dropped 2 bases and J dropped 0 bases, with 18 bases sitting between them. This CDR3 is built from 19 residues.

The V and J genes are TRBV27 and TRBJ1-1; D is uncertain. Trimming took off 4 bases at V and 1 base at J, with 4 bases between the two ends. The CDR3 consists of 12 residues. Germline CDR1 and CDR2: MNHEY and SMNVEV (reference sequence). The CDR3 loop reads CASSSSNTEAFF. CDR3 bases: TGTGCCAGCAGTTCGTCGAACACTGAAGCTTTCTTT.

In regard to this clone: Other DNA sequences in this sample translate to the same CDR3. The chain employs TRBV5-1 and TRBJ2-3; D is possibly TRBD1 (6 bases). The CDR3 has 14 residues. The germline gives CDR1 SGHRS, CDR2 YFSETQ. V was shortened by 4 bases and J by 2 bases, with 11 bases between the two germline ends. CDR3 nucleotide sequence: TGCGCCAGCAGCCTCGGACAGAACACAGATACGCAGTATTTT. Protein product: CASSLGQNTDTQYF.

The genes are TRBV5-1 and TRBJ1-1, with D possibly matching TRBD1 (6 bases). There are 15 residues in the CDR3. Germline V gene sequence: CDR1 SGHRS, CDR2 YFSETQ. The ends were cut back, 5 bases at V and 0 bases at J, with 14 bases in the middle. CDR3 region: CASRLTGDMNTEAFF. CDR3 coding DNA: TGCGCCAGCAGGTTGACAGGAGACATGAACACTGAAGCTTTCTTT.

The chain joins TRBV19 to TRBJ2-1; 9 bases are a match to TRBD2. V shed 4 bases, J shed 4 bases, and the junction held 8 bases outside the gene matches. The CDR3 runs 16 residues. Germline CDR1 reads LNHDA; CDR2 reads SQIVND (reference sequence). CDR3 coding DNA: TGTGCCAGTAGTACAAGCGGGGGGCAGCGGTACAATGAGCAGTTCTTC. It encodes CASSTSGGQRYNEQFF.

This clone was found a few times. The CDR3: CASKRSNSPLHF. DNA of the CDR3: TGTGCCAGCAAGAGGAGTAATTCACCCCTCCACTTT. The V call is TRBV12-3 or TRBV12-4, the J call TRBJ1-6, with D uncertain. The CDR3 runs 12 residues. V was trimmed by 7 bases and J by 6 bases, leaving 7 bases between them.

The V call is TRBV5-6, the J call TRBJ1-1; possible D gene TRBD1, 5 bases. Germline V CDR1 and CDR2: SGHDT, YYEEEE. The CDR3 extends over 13 amino acids. Between the trimmed V and J ends, which lost 0 bases and 11 bases, there was a span of 14 bases. This CDR3 is CASSLGDTGAAFF. The CDR3 DNA reads as TGTGCCAGCAGCTTGGGTGACACAGGAGCTGCTTTCTTT.

The chain uses TRBV30 and TRBJ1-2; 12 bases line up with TRBD1. The CDR3 contains 18 residues. J lost 3 bases, V lost 6 bases, and 17 bases had no gene match. Per the germline V gene, CDR1 is GTSNPN and CDR2 is SVGIG (reference sequence). CDR3 nucleotide sequence: TGTGCCTGCCTTGGGGTCCGGGACAGGGGGCGCTTGGACTATGGCTACACCTTC. This sequence encodes CACLGVRDRGRLDYGYTF. Full variable domain (remainder filled in from reference TRBV30 and TRBJ1-2): SQTIHQWPATLVQPVGSPLSLECTVEGTSNPNLYWYRQAAGRGLQLLFYSVGIGQISSEVPQNLSASRPQDRQFILSSKKLLLSDSGFYLCACLGVRDRGRLDYGYTFGSGTRLTVV.

This clone was recorded only once. CDR3 region: CASSQIWGHNTGELFF. In DNA form, the CDR3 reads TGCGCCAGCAGCCAAATTTGGGGACACAACACCGGGGAGCTGTTTTTT. The gene calls are TRBV4-3 and TRBJ2-2; a possible D gene is TRBD1 (6 bases). Trimming removed 2 bases at V and 2 bases at J, with 12 bases between. The CDR3 spans 16 residues. The germline V gene encodes CDR1 LGHNA and CDR2 YSLEER.

This chain joins TRBV5-4 and TRBJ2-1; tentatively, D is TRBD1 (6 bases). Per the germline V gene, CDR1 is SGHNT and CDR2 is YYREEE (reference sequence). Between the trimmed V and J ends, which lost 5 bases and 5 bases, there was a span of 14 bases. The CDR3 runs to 14 residues. The CDR3 here is CASSLDSLDNEQFF. CDR3 in DNA: TGTGCCAGCAGTCTGGACAGCCTTGACAATGAGCAGTTCTTC.

V and J are TRBV9 and TRBJ2-3, with TRBD1 identical over 8 bases. This CDR3 region has 14 residues. Germline V gene lookup returns CDR1 SGDLS and CDR2 YYNGEE. With 3 bases clipped from V and 4 bases from J, the junction kept 4 bases outside the gene matches. Here the CDR3 reads CASSAGQGADTQYF. The CDR3, as DNA: TGTGCCAGCAGCGCAGGACAGGGTGCAGATACGCAGTATTTT. Full variable domain (remainder filled in from reference TRBV9 and TRBJ2-3): DSGVTQTPKHLITATGQRVTLRCSPRSGDLSVYWYQQSLDQGLQFLIQYYNGEERAKGNILERFSAQQFPDLHSELNLSSLELGDSALYFCASSAGQGADTQYFGPGTRLTVL.

V and J are TRBV20-1 and TRBJ1-1, with D unresolved. This CDR3 has 11 residues. V lost 1 base, J lost 3 bases, and 3 bases lay in between. The germline gives CDR1 DFQATT, CDR2 SNEGSKA (reference sequence). The CDR3 spells CSARADTEAFF. The CDR3 nucleotides read TGCAGTGCTAGAGCAGACACTGAAGCTTTCTTT.

J is TRBJ1-1 and V is TRBV19; D is unclear. Germline V gene sequence: CDR1 LNHDA, CDR2 SQIVND (reference sequence). Trimming left V 3 bases short and J 5 bases short, with 13 bases between. The CDR3 consists of 14 residues. For the CDR3, the DNA is TGTGCCAGTAGTATGAGCGGCGGAGGGACTGAAGCTTTCTTT. Its translation: CASSMSGGGTEAFF. Looking up the rest from reference TRBV19 and TRBJ1-1 gives the full variable domain: DGGITQSPKYLFRKEGQNVTLSCEQNLNHDAMYWYRQDPGQGLRLIYYSQIVNDFQKGDIAEGYSVSREKKESFPLTVTSAQKNPTAFYLCASSMSGGGTEAFFGQGTRLTVV.

V is TRBV5-1 and J is TRBJ1-2; 11 bases agree with TRBD1. The CDR3 is 15 amino acids. With 4 bases clipped from V and 4 bases from J, the junction kept 6 bases outside the gene matches. CDR1 is SGHRS, CDR2 YFSETQ, per germline. The chain's CDR3 is CASSNPGQGVYGYTF. CDR3 bases: TGCGCCAGCAGCAATCCGGGACAGGGGGTCTATGGCTACACCTTC.

Only one count was recorded for this clone. This chain links TRBV7-9 with TRBJ2-2, with 9 bases matching TRBD1. V shed 2 bases, J shed 7 bases, and the junction held 8 bases outside the gene matches. The CDR3 extends over 16 amino acids. Germline CDR1 reads SEHNR; CDR2 reads FQNEAQ (reference sequence). CDR3 DNA: TGTGCCAGCAGCTTAACGCCGGGACAGGGAATCGGGGAGCTGTTTTTT. Translation gives CASSLTPGQGIGELFF.

The chain is built from TRBV5-6 and TRBJ2-2; perhaps TRBD1 as D (6 bases). CDR3 size: 15 residues. From germline, CDR1 is SGHDT and CDR2 YYEEEE. The V and J ends lost 2 bases and 4 bases respectively, with 12 bases between them. CDR3 sequence reads: CASSFGTTLTGELFF. CDR3 sequence (DNA): TGTGCCAGCAGCTTCGGGACAACTCTCACCGGGGAGCTGTTTTTT.

The rearrangement joins TRBV6-5 to TRBJ1-5; D is unresolved. There are 14 residues in the CDR3. The V gene's germline CDR1 is MNHEY and CDR2 SVGAGI. Trimming took off 7 bases at V and 1 base at J, with 11 bases between the two ends. The CDR3 reads CASTLGPSNQPQHF. The CDR3 nucleotides read TGTGCCAGCACCCTAGGCCCAAGCAATCAGCCCCAGCATTTT.

The rearrangement joins TRBV5-4 to TRBJ1-2; 9 nucleotides match TRBD1. V lost 5 bases and J lost 1; bases outside the gene matches: 6. The CDR3 consists of 15 residues. In germline, CDR1 is SGHNT, CDR2 YYREEE (reference sequence). CDR3 coding DNA: TGTGCCAGCAGACAAACAGGGGGCAGTAACTATGGCTACACCTTC. This encodes CASRQTGGSNYGYTF.

This rearrangement joins TRBV30 to TRBJ1-2; D is uncertain. The germline V gene encodes CDR1 GTSNPN and CDR2 SVGIG (reference sequence). The CDR3 runs 16 residues. Trimming stripped 0 bases from V and 7 bases from J, with 21 bases between. The CDR3 bases are TGTGCCTGGAGTGTACTGACAATAGGTCTGCCCTCTGGCTACACCTTC. It encodes CAWSVLTIGLPSGYTF.

This clone was detected ten times or more. The CDR3 spells CASSHGQRANYGYTF. Written as DNA, the CDR3 is TGTGCCAGCAGCCACGGACAGAGAGCTAACTATGGCTACACCTTC. J is TRBJ1-2 and V is TRBV7-9; maybe TRBD1 (6 bases). Germline values: CDR1 SEHNR, CDR2 FQNEAQ (reference sequence). This CDR3 comprises 15 residues. The V end lost 5 bases, the J end lost 0 bases, and 13 bases lay between the germline ends.

The V call is TRBV19, the J call TRBJ2-1, with 8 nucleotides matching TRBD1. Germline V lookup: CDR1 LNHDA, CDR2 SQIVND (reference sequence). The junction had 4 bases not matched to a gene; V was cut back by 3 bases and J by 3 bases. The CDR3 has 15 residues. In DNA, the CDR3 is TGTGCCAGTAGTATGGACAGGGTCCTCTACAATGAGCAGTTCTTC. Protein sequence: CASSMDRVLYNEQFF.

The chain joins TRBV27 to TRBJ2-2; 16 bases are a match to TRBD2. The CDR3 sequence is 18 residues long. Trimming at V came to 4 bases and at J to 5 bases, leaving 7 bases not matched to a gene. The germline gives CDR1 MNHEY, CDR2 SMNVEV (reference sequence). CDR3 region: CASSSPGTSGGETGELFF. As DNA, the CDR3 is TGTGCCAGCAGTTCCCCTGGGACTAGCGGGGGGGAAACCGGGGAGCTGTTTTTT.

CDR3 in amino acids: CASSQQLGATGGYTF. CDR3 DNA: TGCGCCAGCAGCCAACAGTTAGGGGCCACGGGTGGCTACACCTTC. This chain links TRBV4-3 with TRBJ1-2; D might be TRBD1 (5 bases). The germline V gene has CDR1 LGHNA and CDR2 YSLEER. V was cut by 2 bases and J by 7 bases, with 17 bases left in between. The CDR3 has 15 residues.

The V call is TRBV7-9, the J call TRBJ1-4; D is perhaps TRBD1 (5 bases). The CDR3 consists of 14 residues. Germline lookup yields CDR1 SEHNR and CDR2 FQNEAQ (reference sequence). Trimming took 3 bases from V and 6 from J, leaving 11 bases between them. The CDR3 DNA follows: TGTGCCAGCAGCTTGGGTGGGGCTGATGAAAAACTGTTTTTT. Protein sequence: CASSLGGADEKLFF.

This clone was recorded only once. V gene TRBV9 combines with J gene TRBJ1-6; TRBD1 matches at 10 bases. V lost 3 bases to trimming and J lost 10 bases; unmatched junction nucleotides: 10. The CDR3 length is 16 residues. Germline V gene sequence: CDR1 SGDLS, CDR2 YYNGEE. CDR3 DNA sequence: TGTGCCAGCAGCGGGATCCCCGGGACAGGGGAATCACCCCTCCACTTT. This translates into CASSGIPGTGESPLHF. The variable domain in full, completed from reference TRBV9 and TRBJ1-6, reads DSGVTQTPKHLITATGQRVTLRCSPRSGDLSVYWYQQSLDQGLQFLIQYYNGEERAKGNILERFSAQQFPDLHSELNLSSLELGDSALYFCASSGIPGTGESPLHFGNGTRLTVT.

CDR3 coding DNA: TGTGCCAGCAGCCAGAGCCCCACAGTCTCTGGAAACACCATATATTTT. This translates into CASSQSPTVSGNTIYF. V is TRBV3-1 (or the pseudogene TRBV3-2) and J is TRBJ1-3; D gene unclear. This CDR3 has 16 residues. Trimming shortened V by 3 bases and J by 0 bases, and 12 bases separated the two germline ends. Germline-derived CDR1 and CDR2 are LGHDT and YNNKEL (reference sequence).

CDR3 coding DNA: TGCGCCAGCAGCCAAAATCCAGGGGATGAAGCCCTCCACTTT. Its protein is CASSQNPGDEALHF. The chain links TRBV5-1 to TRBJ1-6; a possible D gene is TRBD1 (6 bases). The CDR3 loop spans 14 amino acids. V was pared by 4 bases and J by 14 bases, with 19 bases between. Germline CDR1 is SGHRS and CDR2 is YFSETQ.